The 5 T cell receptor beta chains below come from one sample, sequenced in a study of CD8+ T cells in alopecia areata. The treatment was: oral pan-JAK inhibitor, 5-10 mg twice daily. Following extraction, RNA underwent reverse transcription to cDNA, which served as the sequencing template. Libraries were prepared by immunoSEQ multiplex PCR; TCRdb keeps only in-frame clonotypes and omits some of them. Of 95,000 to 110,000 clones in the sample, about nine tenths were seen once. Specimen: CD8+ T cells sorted from blood, collected around week 30, from a patient treated with tofacitinib. The receptors derive from a human donor with alopecia areata.

The chain recombines TRBV5-4 with TRBJ2-7, with D tentatively TRBD2 (6 bases). The CDR3 covers 12 residues. V lost 5 bases and J 6 bases, leaving 12 bases between the germline ends. Germline V lookup: CDR1 SGHNT, CDR2 YYREEE (reference sequence). The CDR3 spells CASSLATSEQYF. The CDR3 DNA reads TGTGCCAGCAGTCTAGCGACCTCCGAGCAGTACTTC. The full variable domain, completed using reference TRBV5-4 and TRBJ2-7, is ETGVTQSPTHLIKTRGQQVTLRCSSQSGHNTVSWYQQALGQGPQFIFQYYREEENGRGNFPPRFSGLQFPNYSSELNVNALELDDSALYLCASSLATSEQYFGPGTRLTVT.

This clone appeared a few times. Other nucleotide sequences in the sample specify the same CDR3. V gene TRBV19 combines with J gene TRBJ2-1; D assignment may be TRBD1 or TRBD2 (6 bases each). Trimming left V 6 bases short and J 3 bases short, with 12 bases between. The CDR3 length is 14 residues. Germline CDR1 LNHDA, CDR2 SQIVND (reference sequence). The CDR3 region is CASSAGGDYNEQFF. The DNA of the CDR3 is TGTGCCAGTAGCGCCGGGGGCGACTACAATGAGCAGTTCTTC.

The chain recombines TRBV4-2 with TRBJ2-7, with TRBD2 identical over 11 bases. V lost 0 bases, J lost 7 bases, and 17 bases stayed unmatched. This CDR3 has 19 amino acids. Looked up from germline, CDR1 is LGHNA and CDR2 is YNFKEQ. This chain's CDR3 is CASSQEGVAGGLNLGEQYF. In DNA form, the CDR3 reads TGTGCCAGCAGCCAAGAAGGAGTAGCGGGAGGGCTCAATCTGGGAGAGCAGTACTTC.

The chain links TRBV11-2 to TRBJ2-7; maybe TRBD2 (7 bases). The germline V and J ends were trimmed by 0 bases and 6 bases, with 18 bases remaining between them. Germline lookup yields CDR1 SGHAT and CDR2 FQNNGV. The CDR3 extends over 16 amino acids. Here the CDR3 reads CASSLDAWGGLGEQYF. The CDR3 region has the DNA TGTGCCAGCAGCTTAGATGCGTGGGGGGGCCTTGGCGAGCAGTACTTC.

CDR3 residues: CASSLDSMNTEAFF. CDR3 sequence (DNA): TGTGCCAGCAGCTTAGACAGCATGAACACTGAAGCTTTCTTT. This chain connects TRBV7-9 to TRBJ1-1; unclear D gene. The CDR3 is 14 residues long. CDR1 and CDR2 (germline): SEHNR, FQNEAQ (reference sequence). Trimming shortened V by 1 base and J by 0 bases, and 6 bases separated the two germline ends.